These 23 T cell receptor beta chains were all obtained from the same sample, sequenced in a study of blood T cell repertoires in COVID-19. Libraries were prepared by immunoSEQ multiplex PCR; TCRdb keeps only in-frame clonotypes and omits some of them. The table lists roughly 150,000 clones, approximately 86% of them singletons. The sample comprised PBMCs or T cells enriched from blood (not recorded which). These receptors were collected from a woman aged 40 to 50 who had recovered from COVID-19.

The sample holds a few counts of this clone. The chain joins TRBV9 to TRBJ1-3, with a possible D match to TRBD1 (6 bases). The CDR3 runs to 16 residues. Trimming pared 0 bases from V and 0 bases from J, leaving 10 bases between. Germline CDR1 and CDR2: SGDLS and YYNGEE. The CDR3 region has the DNA TGTGCCAGCAGCGTAGGGCCAGGGGACTCTGGAAACACCATATATTTT. Its protein product is CASSVGPGDSGNTIYF.

The CDR3 DNA follows: TGTGCCAGCTCACCGGGGGCGGCCAACGTCCTGACTTTC. Translating it yields CASSPGAANVLTF. The V call is TRBV18, the J call TRBJ2-6; D may be TRBD1 (6 bases). Trimming took 3 bases from V and 6 from J, leaving 6 bases between them. This CDR3 comprises 13 residues. The germline V gene has CDR1 KGHSH and CDR2 LQKENI.

The chain carries TRBV6-5 and TRBJ1-2; the D is unclear. The CDR3 sequence is 13 residues long. Trimming took off 6 bases at V and 2 bases at J, with 10 bases between the two ends. CDR1 is MNHEY and CDR2 is SVGAGI in the germline V gene. CDR3 amino acids: CASRRSGNYGYTF. CDR3 nucleotides: TGTGCCAGCAGGCGATCAGGAAACTATGGCTACACCTTC.

Of note for this clone: The sample holds other DNA sequences that translate to the same CDR3. The rearrangement uses TRBV18 and TRBJ1-1; the D gene is possibly TRBD1 (6 bases). Trimming shortened V by 1 base and J by 6 bases, and 6 bases separated the two germline ends. CDR1 and CDR2 (germline): KGHSH, LQKENI. This CDR3 spans 12 amino acids. The CDR3 DNA is TGTGCCAGCTCACCACAGGGGGCTGAAGCTTTCTTT. This encodes CASSPQGAEAFF.

This chain joins TRBV12-5 and TRBJ1-5; TRBD1 is a possible D gene (6 bases). The germline V gene has CDR1 LGHNT and CDR2 FRNRAP. V was trimmed by 4 bases and J by 5 bases, leaving 12 bases between them. The CDR3 is 14 amino acids. The CDR3 reads CASGSQQGYQPQHF. CDR3 in DNA: TGTGCTAGTGGTTCGCAACAGGGATATCAGCCCCAGCATTTT. The complete variable domain, with remaining parts taken from reference TRBV12-5 and TRBJ1-5, reads DARVTQTPRHKVTEMGQEVTMRCQPILGHNTVFWYRQTMMQGLELLAYFRNRAPLDDSGMPKDRFSAEMPDATLATLKIQPSEPRDSAVYFCASGSQQGYQPQHFGDGTRLSIL.

The rearrangement uses TRBV2 and TRBJ1-3; tentative D call: TRBD1 (5 bases). Germline V gene lookup returns CDR1 SNHLY and CDR2 FYNNEI. CDR3 length equals 16 residues. V was cut by 2 bases and J by 0 bases, with 11 bases left in between. CDR3 DNA sequence: TGTGCCAGCAGTGAACAGGGACTCCGCTCTGGAAACACCATATATTTT. Amino acids: CASSEQGLRSGNTIYF. Supplemented by reference TRBV2 and TRBJ1-3, the full variable domain reads EPEVTQTPSHQVTQMGQEVILRCVPISNHLYFYWYRQILGQKVEFLVSFYNNEISEKSEIFDDQFSVERPDGSNFTLKIRSTKLEDSAMYFCASSEQGLRSGNTIYFGEGSWLTVV.

The rearrangement links TRBV7-9 to TRBJ1-6; D possibly corresponds to TRBD1 (5 bases). There are 13 residues in the CDR3. Trimming took off 7 bases at V and 7 bases at J, with 11 bases between the two ends. CDR1 is SEHNR and CDR2 is FQNEAQ in the germline V gene (reference sequence). CDR3 DNA sequence: TGTGCCAGCACCCTGGGGGGGAATTCACCCCTCCACTTT. This encodes CASTLGGNSPLHF.

The rearrangement joins TRBV9 to TRBJ1-3; 8 bases fit TRBD1. CDR1 is SGDLS, CDR2 YYNGEE, per germline. After removal of 0 bases from V and 7 bases from J, the junction contained 0 bases not matched to a gene. The CDR3 is made up of 13 amino acids. CDR3 amino acids: CASSVGQGNTIYF. The CDR3 nucleotides are TGTGCCAGCAGCGTAGGACAGGGGAACACCATATATTTT.

The V gene is TRBV5-1, the J gene TRBJ2-1; TRBD1 aligns across 9 bases. The CDR3 extends over 16 amino acids. J was trimmed by 3 bases and V by 2 bases; bases with no gene match: 6. Per the germline V gene, CDR1 is SGHRS and CDR2 is YFSETQ. CDR3 DNA: TGCGCCAGCAGCTTATCGTGGGACAGGGACTACAATGAGCAGTTCTTC. Protein product: CASSLSWDRDYNEQFF.

This clone was recorded a few times. The chain links TRBV7-9 to TRBJ1-2; D might be TRBD1 (5 bases). Germline V gene data show CDR1 as SEHNR and CDR2 as FQNEAQ (reference sequence). Trimming removed 7 bases from V and 4 bases from J, with 13 bases in between. This CDR3 has 13 residues. As DNA, the CDR3 is TGTGCCAGCACCCCGGGTAGGGGCTATGGCTACACCTTC. This codes for CASTPGRGYGYTF.

This chain links TRBV5-4 with TRBJ1-2; 7 bases are a match to TRBD1. There are 15 residues in the CDR3. Germline trimming cut 0 bases from V and 8 bases from J; bases unmatched to any gene: 10. Germline CDR1 reads SGHNT; CDR2 reads YYREEE (reference sequence). CDR3 protein: CASSLVEARGSGYTF. The DNA of the CDR3 is TGTGCCAGCAGCTTGGTCGAGGCCAGGGGGAGCGGCTACACCTTC.

This clone was seen a handful of times. This chain links TRBV30 with TRBJ1-6, with 9 bases that match TRBD1. The CDR3 totals 14 residues. The V gene end was trimmed by 0 bases and the J gene end by 9 bases; junction bases not matched to a gene: 3. Germline CDR1 and CDR2: GTSNPN and SVGIG (reference sequence). The CDR3 DNA sequence: TGTGCCTGGAGTGTTGACAGGGGGTTTTCACCCCTCCACTTT. Its protein product is CAWSVDRGFSPLHF.

The V gene is TRBV5-6, the J gene TRBJ1-2; D possibly corresponds to TRBD1 (5 bases). Germline V gene sequence: CDR1 SGHDT, CDR2 YYEEEE. This CDR3 has 15 residues. V lost 0 bases and J 7 bases, leaving 16 bases between the germline ends. CDR3 DNA: TGTGCCAGCAGCTTGGTTGGGGCCGGAGAGTCTGGCTACACCTTC. Protein: CASSLVGAGESGYTF.

The table lists this clone with a count of one. In DNA form, the CDR3 reads TGCGCCAGCAGCAGCCGGGGAGACAGGGGGCCCGCTACGCAGTATTTT. Translated: CASSSRGDRGPATQYF. The gene calls are TRBV5-1 and TRBJ2-3; TRBD1 matches 10 bases. Germline values: CDR1 SGHRS, CDR2 YFSETQ. The trim removed 4 bases at V and 8 bases at J, leaving 13 bases unmatched. CDR3 length: 16 amino acids.

This clone was picked up a small number of times. V usage is TRBV6-5 and J usage is TRBJ2-7; D is perhaps TRBD2 (5 bases). The CDR3 is made up of 14 amino acids. From germline, CDR1 is MNHEY and CDR2 SVGAGI. V lost 0 bases to trimming and J lost 3 bases, with 9 bases between them. CDR3 DNA sequence: TGTGCCAGCAGTTACTCGAGGGAAAGCTACGAGCAGTACTTC. The encoded protein is CASSYSRESYEQYF.

The J gene is TRBJ1-5, the V gene TRBV30; D gene uncertain. The CDR3 has 13 amino acids. The ends were cut back, 5 bases at V and 0 bases at J, with 8 bases in the middle. Germline loops: CDR1 GTSNPN, CDR2 SVGIG (reference sequence). CDR3 nucleotide sequence: TGTGCCTGGGGCAGATTTAGCAATCAGCCCCAGCATTTT. Protein product: CAWGRFSNQPQHF. Combining the CDR3 with reference TRBV30 and TRBJ1-5 gives the whole variable domain SQTIHQWPATLVQPVGSPLSLECTVEGTSNPNLYWYRQAAGRGLQLLFYSVGIGQISSEVPQNLSASRPQDRQFILSSKKLLLSDSGFYLCAWGRFSNQPQHFGDGTRLSIL.

The chain employs TRBV6-1 and TRBJ2-7; D is undetermined. Trimming stripped 3 bases from V and 0 bases from J, with 9 bases between. The CDR3 extends over 14 amino acids. Germline CDR1 MNHNS, CDR2 SASEGT. The CDR3 spells CASSDTLFSYEQYF. The CDR3 DNA sequence: TGTGCCAGCAGTGACACTCTATTCTCCTACGAGCAGTACTTC.

The chain is built from TRBV10-3 and TRBJ2-5; D unresolved. Germline-derived CDR1 and CDR2 are ENHRY and SYGVKD. The V end lost 3 bases, the J end lost 0 bases, and 5 bases lay between the germline ends. The CDR3 covers 13 residues. This chain's CDR3 is CAISETDQETQYF. CDR3 nucleotides: TGTGCCATCAGTGAAACAGACCAAGAGACCCAGTACTTC.

The chain carries TRBV18 and TRBJ1-3; 7 bases line up with TRBD1. Unmatched junction bases numbered 4, after V lost 3 bases and J lost 2 bases. Germline assignment: CDR1 KGHSH and CDR2 LQKENI. The CDR3 is 15 residues long. The CDR3 nucleotides are TGTGCCAGCTCACCCTCAGGGGGAGCTGGAAACACCATATATTTT. It is translated as CASSPSGGAGNTIYF.

This clone was detected only once. This CDR3 is also generated by other DNA sequences in the sample. The chain joins TRBV29-1 to TRBJ2-5, with D uncertain. Trimming cost V 2 bases and J 2 bases, with 6 bases left between them. CDR3 length: 12 amino acids. The V gene's germline CDR1 is SQVTM and CDR2 ANQGSEA. The CDR3 sequence: CSVERGQETQYF. CDR3 nucleotides: TGCAGCGTTGAAAGAGGACAAGAGACCCAGTACTTC. The variable domain in full, with the rest retrieved from reference TRBV29-1 and TRBJ2-5, is SAVISQKPSRDICQRGTSLTIQCQVDSQVTMMFWYRQQPGQSLTLIATANQGSEATYESGFVIDKFPISRPNLTFSTLTVSNMSPEDSSIYLCSVERGQETQYFGPGTRLLVL.

The chain uses TRBV7-9 and TRBJ2-7; 7 bases line up with TRBD2. Trimming cost V 8 bases and J 3 bases; bases outside gene matches: 7. Germline loops: CDR1 SEHNR, CDR2 FQNEAQ (reference sequence). The CDR3 sequence is 13 residues long. The CDR3 region has the DNA TGTGCCAGCCAGCGACCGGGAGGCTACGAGCAGTACTTC. The encoded protein is CASQRPGGYEQYF.

The chain combines TRBV6-6 with TRBJ2-1, with 9 bases aligning to TRBD1. The ends lost 6 bases at V and 5 bases at J; junction bases unmatched: 14. This CDR3 is 17 amino acids long. The germline gives CDR1 MNHNY, CDR2 SVGAGI (reference sequence). CDR3 sequence (DNA): TGTGCCAGCAGCCGAGGACTACTCCGGGACAGGGACAATGAGCAGTTCTTC. This sequence encodes CASSRGLLRDRDNEQFF.

This clone appeared many times. The V and J genes are TRBV6-1 and TRBJ2-1, with 8 bases fitting TRBD1. The trim removed 2 bases at V and 1 base at J, leaving 7 bases unmatched. CDR1 is MNHNS, CDR2 SASEGT, per germline. The CDR3 consists of 17 residues. The CDR3 sequence is CASSERQGPLSYNEQFF. For the CDR3, the DNA is TGTGCCAGCAGTGAAAGACAGGGGCCCTTATCCTACAATGAGCAGTTCTTC.